The clone carrying this TCR beta chain was seen a single time. Its specificity is not known. These data belong to a study of shared clonotypes between healthy human individuals. In the study overall: Per-donor plates numbered three CD4 naive, three CD4 memory, two CD8 naive and one CD8 memory. Findings and caveats of the study: Relative to clonotypes present in all four donors, those not shared had lower generation probabilities.

In the CD4+ fraction, cells were divided into CD45RA+ naive and CD45RA-negative memory subsets. Original analysis: For the immunoSEQ data, sequences were junction-only without quality scores, so filtering differed. The repertoire was sequenced with immunoSEQ multiplex PCR; TCRdb's copy has only in-frame clones and lacks some. From that table come the V and J calls and clone size; the DNA was used to work out D and trimming. Of roughly 220,000 clones detected, 50% to 75% appear once; the ten largest clones hold 11%. Germline V gene lookup returns CDR1 KGHSH and CDR2 LQKENI. The CDR3 covers 14 residues. The J segment lost 6 bases and the V segment lost 3 bases, leaving 2 bases of the junction unmatched.

The sample consisted of memory CD4+ T cells sorted from blood. As to subset: CD45RA-negative fraction. The clonotype comes from a young man in good health. The genes are TRBV18 and TRBJ2-2; 9 bases are shared with TRBD2. This CDR3 reads CASSPGLAAGELFF. CDR3 DNA: TGTGCCAGCTCACCGGGACTAGCCGCCGGGGAGCTGTTTTTT.